This T cell receptor beta chain comes out of a study of identical twins. Worth noting for this clonotype: Antigen unknown. The junction shows a germline mismatch at one end, possibly a read error.

Each cDNA held unique molecular identifiers, and template switching gave it a universal primer site. TCRdb reanalysed the 5' RACE reads using MiXCR and keeps one entry per CDR3 protein. The table has 1.5 million to 2 million distinct CDR3 sequences, less than 40% seen once; the top ten hold around 0.3%. Study results and limitations: Twins' surplus sharing was weaker for beta out-of-frame sequences. Researchers reported excess low generation probability among twin-shared out-of-frame alpha sequences.

This CDR3 is built from 15 residues. Per germline, CDR1 MDHEN and CDR2 SYDVKM. The sequenced sample was cord blood. The gene calls are TRBV28 and TRBJ2-5; D not resolved. The TCR sequence derives from a newborn girl in good health. The CDR3: CASSFFSPGQEAQYF. CDR3 bases: TGTGCCAGCAGTTTCTTTTCCCCAGGCCAAGAGGCCCAGTACTTC. Full variable domain (missing parts from reference TRBV28 and TRBJ2-5): DVKVTQSSRYLVKRTGEKVFLECVQDMDHENMFWYRQDPGLGLRLIYFSYDVKMKEKGDIPEGYSVSREKKERFSLILESASTNQTSMYLCASSFFSPGQEAQYFGPGTRLLVL.